This TCR beta chain was obtained from a study of blood T cell repertoires in COVID-19. Study at large: Whether acute or convalescent, the COVID-19 samples came from the United States, Italy and Spain. The cDNA or gDNA used as material had been derived from T cells, B-cell-depleted T cells, or PBMCs.

CDR3 length: 15 residues. The germline V and J ends were trimmed by 1 base and 3 bases, with 12 bases remaining between them. CDR1 is SEHNR and CDR2 is FQNEAQ in the germline V gene (reference sequence). Participant age was 18 to 89 years, and participants resided in roughly 25 US areas. As handled by the study authors: Counts of nucleated cells, estimated from reference gene primer amplification, were obtained. Libraries were prepared by immunoSEQ multiplex PCR; TCRdb keeps only in-frame clonotypes and omits some of them. V and J calls and clone size are given by that table; D and trimming were obtained from the DNA. The top ten hold about 6% of the sample, which has a few hundred thousand clones, 87% seen once.

The source of this sequence is a woman under 40 who had recovered from COVID-19. The specimen sequenced was PBMCs or T cells enriched from blood (not recorded which). V and J are TRBV7-9 and TRBJ1-1; D not certain. The CDR3 sequence is CASSLDQRGYTEAFF. CDR3 in DNA: TGTGCCAGCAGCTTAGATCAGCGAGGTTACACTGAAGCTTTCTTT.